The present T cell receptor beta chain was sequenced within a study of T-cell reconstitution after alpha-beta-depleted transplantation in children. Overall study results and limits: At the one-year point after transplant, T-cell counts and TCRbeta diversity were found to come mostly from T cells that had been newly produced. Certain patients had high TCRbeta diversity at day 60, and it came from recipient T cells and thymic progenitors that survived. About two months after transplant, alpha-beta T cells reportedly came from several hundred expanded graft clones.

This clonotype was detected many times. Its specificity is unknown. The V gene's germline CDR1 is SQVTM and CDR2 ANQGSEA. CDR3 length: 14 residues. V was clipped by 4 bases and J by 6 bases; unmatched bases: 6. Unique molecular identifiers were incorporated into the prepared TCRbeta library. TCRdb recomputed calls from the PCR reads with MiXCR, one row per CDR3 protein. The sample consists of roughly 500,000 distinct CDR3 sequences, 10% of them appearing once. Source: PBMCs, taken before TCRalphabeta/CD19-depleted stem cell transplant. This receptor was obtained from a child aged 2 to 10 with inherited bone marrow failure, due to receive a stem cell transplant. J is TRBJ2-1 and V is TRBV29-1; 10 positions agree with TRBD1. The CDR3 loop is CSVAAGTGVNEQFF. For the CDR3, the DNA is TGCAGCGTTGCTGCCGGGACAGGGGTCAATGAGCAGTTCTTC.